This T cell receptor beta chain was observed in a study of beta chain features in type 1 diabetes. Whole-study context: All samples together contributed approximately 100 million sorted cells for examination.

This CDR3 is 14 amino acids long. V dropped 4 bases and J dropped 4; count of bases not matched to a gene: 7. In germline, CDR1 is LNHNV, CDR2 YYDKDF (reference sequence). The study's findings and limits: Across all four CD4+ subsets, people with type 1 diabetes showed modestly shorter TCRB CDR3s.

What was sequenced were expressed TCRB transcripts, since all of the isolated RNA had been reverse transcribed. Here immunoSEQ multiplex PCR was the method, and the copy in TCRdb shows in-frame clones only, minus some. The sample has some 640,000 clones; about an eighth are singletons. The authors sorted CD4+ naive, central memory, regulatory and stem cell-like memory cells via CD45RO/CCR7/CD25/CD127/CD95/CD27. About this clone itself: Its cognate antigen is unknown.

This chain links TRBV15 with TRBJ2-7; 7 bases agree with TRBD2. The source material was naive CD4+ T cells from blood. The clonotype comes from a man aged 18-30 years with type 1 diabetes. CDR3 sequence (DNA): TGTGCCACCAGCACTCCGGGACTACCTTACGAGCAGTACTTC. Amino acids: CATSTPGLPYEQYF.